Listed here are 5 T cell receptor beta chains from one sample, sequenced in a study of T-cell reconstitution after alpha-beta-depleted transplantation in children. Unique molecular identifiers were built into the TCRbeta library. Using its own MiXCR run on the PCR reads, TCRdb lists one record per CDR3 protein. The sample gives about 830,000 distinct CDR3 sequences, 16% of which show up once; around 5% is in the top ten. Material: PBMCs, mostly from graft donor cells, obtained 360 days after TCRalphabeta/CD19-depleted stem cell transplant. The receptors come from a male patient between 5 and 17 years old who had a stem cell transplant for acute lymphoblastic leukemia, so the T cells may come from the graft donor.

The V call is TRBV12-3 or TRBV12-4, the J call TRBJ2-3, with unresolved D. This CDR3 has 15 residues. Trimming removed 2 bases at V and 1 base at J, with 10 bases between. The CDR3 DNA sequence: TGTGCCAGCAGTTTATACAGTCCGGGCACAGATACGCAGTATTTT. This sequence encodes CASSLYSPGTDTQYF.

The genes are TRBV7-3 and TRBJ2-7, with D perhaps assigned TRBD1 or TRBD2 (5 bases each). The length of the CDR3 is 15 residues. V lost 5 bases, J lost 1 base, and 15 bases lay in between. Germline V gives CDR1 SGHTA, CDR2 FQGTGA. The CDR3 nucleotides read TGTGCCAGCAGCCCAGACAGAACTAGATCCTACGAGCAGTACTTC. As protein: CASSPDRTRSYEQYF.

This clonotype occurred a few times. As DNA, the CDR3 is TGTGCCAGCAGGCCAGGGGAGTCTCTTTACGAGCAGTACTTC. It specifies CASRPGESLYEQYF. The V and J genes are TRBV5-6 and TRBJ2-7; D might be TRBD1 (6 bases). The germline gives CDR1 SGHDT, CDR2 YYEEEE. The CDR3 contains 14 residues. Trimming removed 5 bases at V and 4 bases at J, with 16 bases between.

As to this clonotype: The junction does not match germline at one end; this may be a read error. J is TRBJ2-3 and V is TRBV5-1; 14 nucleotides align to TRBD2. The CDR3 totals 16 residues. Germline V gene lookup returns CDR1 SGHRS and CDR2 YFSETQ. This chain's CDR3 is CASIAGTSGSTDTQYF. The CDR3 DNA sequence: TGCGCCAGCATCGCCGGGACTAGCGGGAGCACCGATACGCAGTATTTT.

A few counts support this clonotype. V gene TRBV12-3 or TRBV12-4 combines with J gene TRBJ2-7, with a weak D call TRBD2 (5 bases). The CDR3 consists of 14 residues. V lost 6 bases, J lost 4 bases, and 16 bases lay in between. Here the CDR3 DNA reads TGTGCCAGCAGCCTGGACTCCCCCGGGTACGAGCAGTACTTC. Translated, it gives CASSLDSPGYEQYF.